The clone carrying this TCR beta chain was seen once. The antigen is undetermined. These data are taken from a study of siplizumab effects on memory and regulatory T cells. Whole-study findings and limits: The naive T cell population seemed more diverse than memory cells and seemed a major contributor to the alloresponse.

Per germline, CDR1 SGHTA and CDR2 FQGNSA. V shed 4 bases, J shed 3 bases, and the junction held 12 bases outside the gene matches. This CDR3 contains 17 residues. This table comes from immunoSEQ multiplex PCR, and its TCRdb copy is limited to in-frame clones, with some not included. Seen here are some 100,000 clones, around 95% observed once, and the top ten hold roughly 0.15%. The chain joins TRBV7-2 to TRBJ1-3; TRBD1 matches at 7 bases. The TCR comes from a human donor in good health. The specimen sequenced was non-Treg CD4+ T cells sorted from blood. CDR3 in DNA: TGTGCCAGCAGCTCGCCAGGACAGGTTGGAATTGGAAACACCATATATTTT. The encoded protein is CASSSPGQVGIGNTIYF.